This T cell receptor beta chain is from a study of identical twins. Germline V CDR1 and CDR2: SGHTA, FQGNSA. This CDR3 is built from 16 residues. This clonotype has a handful of counts. What it binds is unknown. General study results and limits: The analysis was cross-sectional rather than longitudinal within donors.

TCRdb independently ran MiXCR on the 5' RACE reads; one entry per CDR3 protein. The table lists some 1,700,000 distinct CDR3 sequences, about 31% of them singletons. The rearrangement joins TRBV7-2 to TRBJ2-5; D gene unclear. The J call may be in error: the DNA end matches TRBJ2-7 better. The receptor was isolated from a newborn girl in good health. The sequencing input was cord blood. In DNA form, the CDR3 reads TGTGCCAGCAGCTCCGACCGGGCCAACTTCCTATACGAGCAGTACTTC. It encodes CASSSDRANFLYEQYF.